This TCR beta chain was sequenced for a study of cytomegalovirus exposure and HLA in healthy donors. Study-wide background: Of all 400 or so donors who were genotyped, about 80% belonged to the Caucasian-associated ancestry cluster.

Primers for the PCR totalled 60 Vbeta and 13 Jbeta. Sequencing was performed with immunoSEQ multiplex PCR; in TCRdb, only in-frame clones are kept and a portion is missing. In the table there are 150,000 or so clones, roughly 85% of which are singletons. A word on this clone: No antigen is known for it. Germline is not matched at one junction end, which may reflect a read error.

This CDR3 has 15 amino acids. Germline CDR1 is SGHNT and CDR2 is YYREEE (reference sequence). Study findings and constraints: CMV serostatus was the sole immune exposure data available. In vitro work confirmed that three CMV-associated chains recognize CMV antigens. In a later analysis, most CMV-associated TCR beta chains appeared HLA-restricted.

The V and J genes are TRBV5-4 and TRBJ2-4; 7 positions match TRBD1. The receptor comes from a male donor in good health and CMV-seropositive. Source material: PBMCs. CDR3 amino acids: CASSIGTVAKNSQYF. The CDR3 nucleotides read TGTGCCAGCAGCATCGGGACAGTAGCCAAAAACAGTCAGTACTTC.